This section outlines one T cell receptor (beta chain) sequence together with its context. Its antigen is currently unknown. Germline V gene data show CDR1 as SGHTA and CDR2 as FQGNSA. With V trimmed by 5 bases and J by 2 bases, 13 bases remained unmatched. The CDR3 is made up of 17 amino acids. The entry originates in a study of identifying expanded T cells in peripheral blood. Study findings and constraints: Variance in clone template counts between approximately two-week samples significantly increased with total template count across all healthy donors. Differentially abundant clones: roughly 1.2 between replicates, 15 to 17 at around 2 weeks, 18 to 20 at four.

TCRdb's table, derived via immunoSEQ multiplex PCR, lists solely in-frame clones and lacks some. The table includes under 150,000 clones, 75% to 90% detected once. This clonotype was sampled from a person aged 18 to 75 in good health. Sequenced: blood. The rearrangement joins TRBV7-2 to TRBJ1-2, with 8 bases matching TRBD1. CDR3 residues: CASSDDRGLITNYGYTF. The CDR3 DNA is TGTGCCAGCAGCGATGACAGGGGTTTAATAACGAACTATGGCTACACCTTC.